The next 22 T cell receptor beta chains were all read from a single sample in a study of naive and memory T cell subsets. The SP2 primer and nested alpha and beta constant region primers amplified ligated cDNA in four rounds. From the 5' RACE reads, TCRdb called clonotypes with MiXCR, one entry per CDR3 protein. The sample yields about 48,000 distinct CDR3 sequences, around 4.7% seen once. The library had UMIs added by 3' ligation of an oligonucleotide to TCR cDNA. The receptors stem from a female donor in good health.

Details on this clonotype: A read error is possible here, since a much larger clone lies one base away. The J gene is TRBJ2-7, the V gene TRBV12-3 or TRBV12-4; weak D call: TRBD2 (6 bases). The CDR3 runs 14 residues. The CDR3 sequence: CDSSLVGRGNEQYF. DNA for the CDR3: TGTGACAGCAGTTTAGTGGGCCGGGGGAACGAGCAGTACTTC.

In the case of this clonotype: Since a much larger clone is just one base distant, this may be a read error. CDR3 in DNA: TGTGTCAGCGGGGGCGACTCCTACGAGCAGTACTTC. As protein: CVSGGDSYEQYF. The chain joins TRBV2 to TRBJ2-7, with 8 positions matching TRBD2. CDR1 and CDR2 from the germline V gene are SNHLY and FYNNEI. The CDR3 consists of 12 residues.

This clonotype has a count of ten or more. The CDR3 reads CASSPDRHQETQYF. DNA for the CDR3: TGTGCCAGCAGTCCCGACAGGCACCAAGAGACCCAGTACTTC. The rearrangement links TRBV12-3 or TRBV12-4 to TRBJ2-5; possibly TRBD1 for D (6 bases). Trimming left V 5 bases short and J 0 bases short, with 10 bases between. This CDR3 comprises 14 residues.

This clonotype was counted many times. The chain recombines TRBV9 with TRBJ1-1; a weak D match, TRBD1 (5 bases). V gave up 3 bases and J gave up 1 base, with 16 bases separating them. The CDR3 consists of 16 residues. Looked up from germline, CDR1 is SGDLS and CDR2 is YYNGEE. The CDR3 reads CASSARLWGANTEAFF. DNA for the CDR3: TGTGCCAGCAGCGCTCGCCTATGGGGCGCGAACACTGAAGCTTTCTTT.

Many counts were recorded for this clonotype. The chain joins TRBV19 to TRBJ2-2; TRBD1 or TRBD2 may be the D gene (6 bases each). Per germline, CDR1 LNHDA and CDR2 SQIVND (reference sequence). Trimming shortened V by 5 bases and J by 5 bases, and 15 bases separated the two germline ends. The CDR3 runs 15 residues. This chain's CDR3 is CASSVGGPGTGELFF. The DNA of the CDR3 is TGTGCCAGTAGTGTCGGGGGCCCTGGGACCGGGGAGCTGTTTTTT. Together with reference TRBV19 and TRBJ2-2, the CDR3 gives the full variable domain: DGGITQSPKYLFRKEGQNVTLSCEQNLNHDAMYWYRQDPGQGLRLIYYSQIVNDFQKGDIAEGYSVSREKKESFPLTVTSAQKNPTAFYLCASSVGGPGTGELFFGEGSRLTVL.

This clonotype has at least ten counts. The chain couples TRBV5-5 to TRBJ2-7, with D tentatively TRBD2 (10 bases). The CDR3 is 18 residues long. Germline V CDR1 and CDR2: SGHKS, YYEKEE (reference sequence). V lost 4 bases and J 5 bases, leaving 28 bases between the germline ends. The DNA for the CDR3 is TGTGCCAGCAGCGAGGGGACAGGGAGGGCCGGGACTAGCGACGAGCAGTACTTC. This translates into CASSEGTGRAGTSDEQYF.

There are many counts of this clonotype. The J gene is TRBJ2-1, the V gene TRBV29-1, with 9 bases lining up with TRBD2. In germline, CDR1 is SQVTM, CDR2 ANQGSEA. The CDR3 totals 14 residues. Germline trimming cut 6 bases from V and 2 bases from J; bases unmatched to any gene: 5. The CDR3 spells CSVGASGTYNEQFF. The CDR3 bases are TGCAGCGTGGGGGCTAGCGGGACCTACAATGAGCAGTTCTTC.

This clonotype was observed at least ten times. This chain joins TRBV3-1 and TRBJ2-1, with D possibly called TRBD1 or TRBD2 (5 bases each). CDR3 size: 17 residues. The germline gives CDR1 LGHDT, CDR2 YNNKEL (reference sequence). The V and J ends lost 0 bases and 7 bases respectively, with 19 bases between them. CDR3 DNA: TGTGCCAGCAGCCAAGAGGATGGCTTGGGGGTATTGAATGAGCAGTTCTTC. It translates to CASSQEDGLGVLNEQFF.

This clonotype has a count of ten or more. The chain uses TRBV7-2 and TRBJ2-7; D might be TRBD2 (5 bases). The CDR3 totals 13 residues. V was clipped by 6 bases and J by 0 bases, with 9 bases between them. From germline, CDR1 is SGHTA and CDR2 FQGNSA. As DNA, the CDR3 is TGTGCCAGCAGGGAAGGGAGCTCCTACGAGCAGTACTTC. It translates to CASREGSSYEQYF.

In this sample, this clonotype turned up many times. V is TRBV2 and J is TRBJ2-7; TRBD2 matches at 7 bases. V lost 3 bases, J lost 5 bases, and 4 bases stayed unmatched. This CDR3 comprises 13 residues. The germline gives CDR1 SNHLY, CDR2 FYNNEI. The CDR3 DNA sequence: TGTGCCAGCAGTGATGGGGGGGTCCACGAGCAGTACTTC. This encodes CASSDGGVHEQYF.

This clonotype appeared many times. The chain employs TRBV5-4 and TRBJ2-2; the D gene is possibly TRBD1 (5 bases). The CDR3 has 15 residues. V was pared by 4 bases and J by 2 bases, with 12 bases between. Germline CDR1 and CDR2: SGHNT and YYREEE (reference sequence). The CDR3 is CASSRTGVNTGELFF. The CDR3 nucleotides are TGTGCCAGCAGCAGAACAGGTGTAAACACCGGGGAGCTGTTTTTT.

This clonotype was detected many times. The rearrangement joins TRBV28 to TRBJ2-7, with TRBD1 matching over 9 bases. This CDR3 has 13 residues. Germline V gives CDR1 MDHEN, CDR2 SYDVKM. The V gene end was trimmed by 9 bases and the J gene end by 1 base; junction bases not matched to a gene: 4. The CDR3 protein is CASKTGGSYEQYF. The CDR3 DNA sequence: TGTGCCAGTAAGACAGGGGGGTCCTACGAGCAGTACTTC.

This clonotype was counted ten times or more. CDR3 protein: CASLDRAYEQYF. As DNA, the CDR3 is TGTGCCAGCTTGGACAGAGCCTACGAGCAGTACTTC. The chain links TRBV6-1 to TRBJ2-7; maybe TRBD1 (6 bases). CDR3 size: 12 residues. Trimming pared 8 bases from V and 2 bases from J, leaving 10 bases between. Germline V gene sequence: CDR1 MNHNS, CDR2 SASEGT.

This clonotype was seen repeatedly, ten times or more. This chain joins TRBV11-2 and TRBJ2-1, with a weak D call TRBD1 (5 bases). Between the trimmed V and J ends, which lost 5 bases and 2 bases, there was a span of 13 bases. The CDR3 totals 15 residues. Germline loops: CDR1 SGHAT, CDR2 FQNNGV. DNA for the CDR3: TGTGCCAGCAGCCAGTACAAGGGGCCCTACAATGAGCAGTTCTTC. As protein: CASSQYKGPYNEQFF.

This clonotype was counted many times. This chain joins TRBV20-1 and TRBJ2-2; the D gene is possibly TRBD1 (6 bases). Germline assignment: CDR1 DFQATT and CDR2 SNEGSKA (reference sequence). This CDR3 contains 14 residues. V was trimmed by 3 bases and J by 5 bases, leaving 13 bases between them. The CDR3 reads CSARGAPRTGELFF. The CDR3 bases are TGCAGTGCTAGGGGGGCCCCGAGGACCGGGGAGCTGTTTTTT.

This clonotype was recorded at least ten times. The J gene is TRBJ2-3, the V gene TRBV9, with no clear D. Trimming took 4 bases from V and 4 from J, leaving 16 bases between them. The CDR3 sequence is 15 residues long. Germline lookup yields CDR1 SGDLS and CDR2 YYNGEE. The CDR3 DNA sequence: TGTGCCAGCAGCCTCCTTTCGGGTCTAGCAGATACGCAGTATTTT. Translating gives CASSLLSGLADTQYF.

This clonotype has only a few counts. The gene calls are TRBV18 and TRBJ2-6; TRBD1 is a possible D gene (6 bases). The CDR3 runs to 16 residues. From germline, CDR1 is KGHSH and CDR2 LQKENI. The V end lost 3 bases, the J end lost 0 bases, and 9 bases lay between the germline ends. In nucleotides, the CDR3 is TGTGCCAGCTCACCCGGACAGCCCTCTGGGGCCAACGTCCTGACTTTC. It specifies CASSPGQPSGANVLTF.

The sample holds many counts of this clonotype. V is TRBV5-1 and J is TRBJ2-7, with a tentative D call TRBD2 (5 bases). This CDR3 region has 14 residues. Per germline, CDR1 SGHRS and CDR2 YFSETQ. With 2 bases removed from V and 4 bases from J, the gap between germline ends came to 13 bases. The CDR3 reads CASSFSGNRYEQYF. The DNA for the CDR3 is TGCGCCAGCAGCTTTTCGGGGAATAGGTACGAGCAGTACTTC.

This clonotype showed up many times. The chain employs TRBV29-1 and TRBJ2-7; possible D gene TRBD1, 6 bases. Germline V gene sequence: CDR1 SQVTM, CDR2 ANQGSEA. CDR3 length equals 16 residues. Between the trimmed V and J ends, which lost 6 bases and 0 bases, there was a span of 21 bases. This chain's CDR3 is CSVVGTPTHGSYEQYF. As DNA, the CDR3 is TGCAGCGTCGTAGGGACACCAACTCACGGCTCCTACGAGCAGTACTTC.

Note on this clonotype: One base away lies a much larger clone, so this may be a sequencing read error. The conserved phenylalanine or tryptophan is not found at the CDR3 terminus, so this likely reflects a read error. The CDR3 coding sequence is TGTGCCAGCAATCGACAGGGGGGTCGGGAGCAGTACTTA. Translating it yields CASNRQGGREQYL. The chain joins TRBV28 to TRBJ2-7, with 9 bases that match TRBD1. CDR3 length equals 13 residues. CDR1 and CDR2 from the germline V gene are MDHEN and SYDVKM. Trimming cost V 7 bases and J 7 bases; bases outside gene matches: 8.

Notes on this clonotype: A much larger clone sits a single nucleotide away, making a read error possible. The chain couples TRBV20-1 to TRBJ2-1; D may match TRBD1 or TRBD2 (5 bases each). V lost 5 bases and J 10 bases, leaving 24 bases between the germline ends. Germline lookup yields CDR1 DFQATT and CDR2 SNEGSKA (reference sequence). This CDR3 spans 15 amino acids. CDR3 DNA sequence: TGCAGTGCTGTGATCCGGGACCTTAAATTAAAGGAGCAGTTCTTC. Translating gives CSAVIRDLKLKEQFF.

This clonotype was detected ten times or more. The rearrangement links TRBV29-1 to TRBJ2-7; D may correspond to TRBD1 or TRBD2 (5 bases each). CDR1 and CDR2 (germline): SQVTM, ANQGSEA. V was pared by 7 bases and J by 5 bases, with 18 bases between. This CDR3 has 13 residues. This CDR3 reads CSALRGREHEQYF. CDR3 coding DNA: TGCAGCGCCCTGAGGGGCAGGGAGCACGAGCAGTACTTC.